Listed below are T cell receptor beta chains from one sample, sequenced in a study of T cell responses to AZD1222 COVID-19 vaccine. Profiled with immunoSEQ multiplex PCR; TCRdb holds only in-frame clones, not every one. The repertoire consists of around 58,000 clones, with more than 70% occurring once and the leading ten covering around 13%. Sequences were derived from peripheral blood, sampled 28 days after the second AZD1222 dose. Receptors originate from an adult who received the AZD1222 COVID-19 vaccine. Each CDR3 is given with its conserved first and last residue. The D gene is left open where the match is weak. For some rows the clone size is stated as once, few or many, or as a class when expanded; others skip it.

J,V,size,D,DNA,CDR3
TRBJ2-1,TRBV7-2,.,.,TGTGCCAGCAGCTTAGCTCGAGGACTCAGATACAATGAGCAGTTCTTC,CASSLARGLRYNEQFF
TRBJ1-2,TRBV28,.,.,TGTGCCAGCAGCCGACCCCCCGTGTCCTATGGCTACACCTTC,CASSRPPVSYGYTF
TRBJ2-5,TRBV6-2/TRBV6-3,.,.,TGTGCCAGCAGTTACGGAGGGGTTCAAGAGACCCAGTACTTC,CASSYGGVQETQYF
TRBJ1-1,TRBV30,once,.,TGTGCCTGGGGTGAAGCTTTCTTT,CAWGEAFF
TRBJ2-7,TRBV21-1,.,.,TGTGCCAGCAGCACGGACAGGGAATCCTACGAGCAGTACTTC,CASSTDRESYEQYF
TRBJ1-1,TRBV7-9,.,.,TGTGCCAGCAGCTTAGACGGGGGGAGGACTGAAGCTTTCTTT,CASSLDGGRTEAFF
TRBJ2-7,TRBV7-8,.,.,TGTGCCAGCAGCCGCTCACCGCACGAGCAGTACTTC,CASSRSPHEQYF
TRBJ2-5,TRBV28,.,TRBD2,TGTGCCAGCAGTTTAGGGCTAGCGGGTGGCCTCAGGGAGACCCAGTACTTC,CASSLGLAGGLRETQYF
TRBJ1-6,TRBV27,.,TRBD1,TGTGCCAGCAGTTCAGGACAGGGGGTTAATTCACCCCTCCACTTT,CASSSGQGVNSPLHF
TRBJ1-1,TRBV24-1,.,.,TGTGCCACCAGTACCCACACTGAAGCTTTCTTT,CATSTHTEAFF
TRBJ1-2,TRBV9,.,.,TGTGCCAGCAGCGGCCGGGGGCCCTGGGATGGCTACACCTTC,CASSGRGPWDGYTF
TRBJ1-2,TRBV7-9,.,TRBD1,TGTGCCAGCAGCGTTGAGTACGGGACAGTCTATGGCTACACCTTC,CASSVEYGTVYGYTF
TRBJ1-1,TRBV25-1,.,.,TGTGCCAGCAGTGGATTGACTGGCACTGAAGCTTTCTTT,CASSGLTGTEAFF